Listed here are 24 T cell receptor beta chains from one sample, sequenced in a study of blood T cell repertoires in COVID-19. Repertoires were generated with immunoSEQ multiplex PCR, while TCRdb's copy carries only in-frame clones and drops some. The sample holds around 200,000 clones, 85% to 90% seen once. The sequencing sample was made of peripheral blood. All receptors derive from a man between 45 and 60 years old with acute or convalescent COVID-19.

The chain links TRBV5-6 to TRBJ2-5; 7 bases map to TRBD1. Germline V gene data show CDR1 as SGHDT and CDR2 as YYEEEE. Trimming cost V 3 bases and J 2 bases; bases outside gene matches: 7. The CDR3 covers 15 residues. Here the CDR3 reads CASSSPGQWQETQYF. The CDR3 DNA sequence: TGTGCCAGCAGCTCACCGGGACAGTGGCAAGAGACCCAGTACTTC.

The chain couples TRBV7-9 to TRBJ1-1; unclear D gene. V shed 5 bases and J shed 2 bases, with 12 bases lying between them. Germline values: CDR1 SEHNR, CDR2 FQNEAQ (reference sequence). The CDR3 length is 14 residues. The CDR3, as DNA: TGTGCCAGCAGCCGCAGAGGAGATAACACTGAAGCTTTCTTT. Its protein is CASSRRGDNTEAFF. The full variable domain, rest sourced from reference TRBV7-9 and TRBJ1-1, is DTGVSQNPRHKITKRGQNVTFRCDPISEHNRLYWYRQTLGQGPEFLTYFQNEAQLEKSRLLSDRFSAERPKGSFSTLEIQRTEQGDSAMYLCASSRRGDNTEAFFGQGTRLTVV.

The chain employs TRBV4-1 and TRBJ2-4, with D possibly being TRBD1 (5 bases). The CDR3 is 14 residues long. In germline, CDR1 is MGHRA, CDR2 YSYEKL. V shed 1 base and J shed 3 bases, with 7 bases lying between them. The CDR3 here is CASSQAGNKNIQYF. CDR3 nucleotides: TGCGCCAGCAGCCAAGCAGGGAACAAAAACATTCAGTACTTC.

The gene calls are TRBV27 and TRBJ2-7; 11 bases fit TRBD2. After removal of 4 bases from V and 3 bases from J, the junction contained 5 bases not matched to a gene. Germline assignment: CDR1 MNHEY and CDR2 SMNVEV (reference sequence). This CDR3 has 15 amino acids. The CDR3 spells CASSSRLAGLYEQYF. Written as DNA, the CDR3 is TGTGCCAGCAGTTCACGACTAGCGGGACTCTACGAGCAGTACTTC.

The chain recombines TRBV7-3 with TRBJ1-4; 7 bases are a match to TRBD1. Germline loops: CDR1 SGHTA, CDR2 FQGTGA. The ends lost 5 bases at V and 7 bases at J; junction bases unmatched: 4. The length of the CDR3 is 13 residues. This CDR3 reads CASSRGLGEKLFF. In nucleotides, the CDR3 is TGTGCCAGCAGCAGGGGGCTGGGTGAAAAACTGTTTTTT.

This sequence joins TRBV19 and TRBJ2-7; D unclear. Germline V gene lookup returns CDR1 LNHDA and CDR2 SQIVND (reference sequence). Deletions cut 5 bases from V and 3 bases from J, with 11 bases between. The CDR3 consists of 13 residues. CDR3 coding DNA: TGTGCCAGTAGTTGGGCAGAGTTCTACGAGCAGTACTTC. It is translated as CASSWAEFYEQYF.

V usage is TRBV7-8 and J usage is TRBJ2-5, with a weak D call TRBD2 (5 bases). Germline V gives CDR1 SGHVS, CDR2 FQNEAQ. The ends were cut back, 6 bases at V and 5 bases at J, with 16 bases in the middle. The CDR3 runs to 14 residues. The DNA of the CDR3 is TGTGCCAGCAGTAGAGTGAGGGTAGGGGAGACCCAGTACTTC. Its protein is CASSRVRVGETQYF.

The chain couples TRBV7-6 to TRBJ2-2; 8 bases map to TRBD1. The trim removed 2 bases at V and 4 bases at J, leaving 6 bases unmatched. There are 16 residues in the CDR3. Looked up from germline, CDR1 is SGHVS and CDR2 is FNYEAQ. DNA of the CDR3: TGTGCCAGCAGCTTATCACAGGGGGGAATCACCGGGGAGCTGTTTTTT. Translated, it gives CASSLSQGGITGELFF.

The chain combines TRBV6-6 with TRBJ2-7; tentative D call: TRBD1 (6 bases). Trimming shortened V by 4 bases and J by 2 bases, and 12 bases separated the two germline ends. Per germline, CDR1 MNHNY and CDR2 SVGAGI (reference sequence). The CDR3 loop spans 14 amino acids. The CDR3 spells CASSLAQGTYEQYV. CDR3 bases: TGTGCCAGCAGTTTGGCACAGGGAACCTACGAGCAGTACGTC.

The rearrangement uses TRBV18 and TRBJ1-1, with no clear D. V was trimmed by 1 base and J by 4 bases, leaving 10 bases between them. From germline, CDR1 is KGHSH and CDR2 LQKENI. This CDR3 has 14 residues. CDR3 amino acids: CASSPLKTGTEAFF. The CDR3 nucleotides are TGTGCCAGCTCACCACTGAAAACCGGCACTGAAGCTTTCTTT.

The V call is TRBV6-1, the J call TRBJ2-3; TRBD2 agrees at 12 bases. The V gene end was trimmed by 2 bases and the J gene end by 2 bases; junction bases not matched to a gene: 5. In germline, CDR1 is MNHNS, CDR2 SASEGT. The CDR3 contains 17 residues. The CDR3 here is CASSERLAGVSTDTQYF. The CDR3, as DNA: TGTGCCAGCAGTGAACGACTAGCGGGAGTATCCACAGATACGCAGTATTTT.

This chain connects TRBV10-3 to TRBJ1-5, with a weak D call TRBD1 (6 bases). The CDR3 has 14 residues. Between the trimmed V and J ends, which lost 3 bases and 3 bases, there was a span of 9 bases. Germline-derived CDR1 and CDR2 are ENHRY and SYGVKD. CDR3 coding DNA: TGTGCCATCAGTGAACAGGGCCCCAATCAGCCCCAGCATTTT. Its translation is CAISEQGPNQPQHF.

The chain uses TRBV19 and TRBJ1-2; tentative D call: TRBD1 (6 bases). Trimming stripped 7 bases from V and 4 bases from J, with 13 bases between. The CDR3 is 13 amino acids. Germline V gene lookup returns CDR1 LNHDA and CDR2 SQIVND (reference sequence). CDR3 DNA: TGTGCCAGTAAGCCTGGGGGCAGCTATGGCTACACCTTC. Translation: CASKPGGSYGYTF.

The CDR3 DNA reads as TGTGCCAGCAGCAACGAGCGGGACGGGGAGCTGTTTTTT. It specifies CASSNERDGELFF. V usage is TRBV7-6 and J usage is TRBJ2-2; TRBD2 matches at 7 bases. Germline CDR1 is SGHVS and CDR2 is FNYEAQ. With V trimmed by 5 bases and J by 7 bases, 4 bases remained unmatched. The CDR3 is 13 amino acids.

The CDR3 sequence: CASSRGNSYEQYV. Here the CDR3 DNA reads TGTGCCAGCTCTAGGGGGAACTCCTACGAGCAGTACGTC. J is TRBJ2-7 and V is TRBV3-1 (or the pseudogene TRBV3-2), with a weak D call TRBD1 (6 bases). V was pared by 8 bases and J by 0 bases, with 11 bases between. Germline V CDR1 and CDR2: LGHDT, YNNKEL (reference sequence). The CDR3 has 13 residues.

This chain uses TRBV9 with TRBJ1-1, with a weak D call TRBD1 (6 bases). Trimming stripped 0 bases from V and 4 bases from J, with 16 bases between. This CDR3 comprises 16 residues. Germline CDR1 SGDLS, CDR2 YYNGEE. The DNA for the CDR3 is TGTGCCAGCAGCGTAGGGCAGGGGATGTTTTCCACTGAAGCTTTCTTT. Translated: CASSVGQGMFSTEAFF.

CDR3 residues: CASGLLRTGRATEAFF. The DNA for the CDR3 is TGTGCTAGTGGTTTGCTGCGGACAGGAAGGGCCACTGAAGCTTTCTTT. The V and J genes are TRBV12-5 and TRBJ1-1, with 7 bases matching TRBD1. V gave up 2 bases and J gave up 4 bases; unmatched junction bases: 10. Germline V gene sequence: CDR1 LGHNT, CDR2 FRNRAP. The CDR3 has 16 residues.

This clone was detected a few times. The CDR3 coding sequence is TGCAGCGAGGGACAGGAGAACTATAATTCACCCCTCCACTTT. Its translation: CSEGQENYNSPLHF. The chain carries TRBV29-1 and TRBJ1-6; 8 nucleotides align to TRBD1. The CDR3 sequence is 14 residues long. Germline CDR1 is SQVTM and CDR2 is ANQGSEA. V shed 7 bases and J 3 bases; nucleotides not matched to a gene: 5.

V is TRBV19 and J is TRBJ1-4, with TRBD1 matching 9 bases. The CDR3 has 14 residues. V trimming: 2 bases; J trimming: 8 bases; junction bases outside the gene matches: 3. Germline V gives CDR1 LNHDA, CDR2 SQIVND (reference sequence). The CDR3 sequence: CASSIRGTGEKLFF. Here the CDR3 DNA reads TGTGCCAGTAGTATAAGGGGGACAGGGGAAAAACTGTTTTTT.

This clone has only a few counts. The CDR3 bases are TGTGCCAGCAGCTTAGCGGGGACAGGGGGAAACTATGGCTACACCTTC. Its translation is CASSLAGTGGNYGYTF. The rearrangement uses TRBV7-2 and TRBJ1-2; 11 nucleotides match TRBD1. CDR3 length equals 16 residues. With V trimmed by 0 bases and J by 2 bases, 2 bases remained unmatched. The germline V gene has CDR1 SGHTA and CDR2 FQGNSA. The complete variable domain, with remaining parts taken from reference TRBV7-2 and TRBJ1-2, reads GAGVSQSPSNKVTEKGKDVELRCDPISGHTALYWYRQSLGQGLEFLIYFQGNSAPDKSGLPSDRFSAERTGGSVSTLTIQRTQQEDSAVYLCASSLAGTGGNYGYTFGSGTRLTVV.

This rearrangement joins TRBV6-5 to TRBJ1-1; D call uncertain. Trimming shortened V by 5 bases and J by 5 bases, and 15 bases separated the two germline ends. The CDR3 is 14 residues long. Germline V gene sequence: CDR1 MNHEY, CDR2 SVGAGI. The CDR3 region is CASSPSLSRTEAFF. The CDR3 DNA sequence: TGTGCCAGCAGTCCCTCCTTAAGCAGGACTGAAGCTTTCTTT.

The V call is TRBV7-2, the J call TRBJ1-4; 9 bases fit TRBD1. Germline lookup yields CDR1 SGHTA and CDR2 FQGNSA. V dropped 5 bases and J dropped 5; count of bases not matched to a gene: 9. There are 16 residues in the CDR3. CDR3 nucleotide sequence: TGTGCCAGCAGCCAGACAGGGGGAACGATAAATGAAAAACTGTTTTTT. Its translation is CASSQTGGTINEKLFF.

The chain is built from TRBV21-1 and TRBJ1-1. TRBV21-1 is deemed a pseudogene. The CDR3 sequence is 14 residues long. The CDR3 here is CASSRGRGNTEAFF. CDR3 in DNA: TGTGCCAGCAGCCGAGGGCGTGGGAACACTGAAGCTTTCTTT.

Notes on this clone: A junction end diverges from the germline sequence, so it may reflect a read error. The chain employs TRBV3-1 (or the pseudogene TRBV3-2) and TRBJ1-1, with TRBD1 matching over 7 bases. Germline values: CDR1 LGHDT, CDR2 YNNKEL (reference sequence). The CDR3 totals 13 residues. The CDR3 sequence: CASSQTGTALSNF. The DNA of the CDR3 is TGTGCCAGCAGCCAAACCGGGACAGCCCTAAGCAACTTT.